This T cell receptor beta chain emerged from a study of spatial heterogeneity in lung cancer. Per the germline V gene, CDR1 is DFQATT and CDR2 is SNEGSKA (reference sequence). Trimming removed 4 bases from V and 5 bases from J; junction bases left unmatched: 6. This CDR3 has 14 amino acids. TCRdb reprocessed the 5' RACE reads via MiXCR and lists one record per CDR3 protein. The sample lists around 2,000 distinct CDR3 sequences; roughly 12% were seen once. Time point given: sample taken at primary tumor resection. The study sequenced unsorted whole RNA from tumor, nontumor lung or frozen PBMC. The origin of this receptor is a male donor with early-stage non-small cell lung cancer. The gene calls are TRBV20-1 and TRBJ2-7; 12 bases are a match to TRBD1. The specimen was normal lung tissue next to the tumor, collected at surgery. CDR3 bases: TGCAGTGCTAAATCCGGGACAGGGGGCAACGAGCAGTACTTC. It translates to CSAKSGTGGNEQYF.